The sequence of this TCR beta chain was determined in a study of blood T cell repertoires in COVID-19. Study-wide background: Italy, Spain and the United States were the sources of the convalescent and acute COVID-19 samples.

Those enrolled, adults aged about 18 to 89 years, came from fewer than 25 US areas. Some clones are missing from TCRdb's copy, which holds only in-frame ones; the method was immunoSEQ multiplex PCR. The sample yields 300,000 to 350,000 clones, about 86% seen once. Looked up from germline, CDR1 is SGHAT and CDR2 is FQDESV (reference sequence). The CDR3 consists of 16 residues. V was clipped by 5 bases and J by 4 bases; unmatched bases: 9. What was sequenced was PBMCs or T cells enriched from blood (not recorded which). The chain recombines TRBV11-1 with TRBJ2-3; 10 bases align to TRBD2. The clonotype originates from a middle-aged woman with acute COVID-19. The CDR3 nucleotides are TGTGCCAGCAGCCGGGGGGGGACTAGCGTGCCAGATACGCAGTATTTT. It encodes CASSRGGTSVPDTQYF.